The source of this T cell receptor (beta chain) is a study of shared T cell receptors in the human thymus. TCRdb's table, derived via immunoSEQ multiplex PCR, lists solely in-frame clones and lacks some. The sample contains about 710,000 clones, 87% of which appear only once. J lost 4 bases, V lost 4 bases, and 5 bases had no gene match. Germline CDR1 reads PRHDT; CDR2 reads FYEKMQ (reference sequence). The CDR3 runs 14 residues. This sample also appeared in a second study, on human thymus T cells. In that study: Healthy Finnish infants undergoing corrective surgery for congenital heart defects were the donors. Resected material from corrective heart surgery provided the thymus tissue analysed. The authors found apparently biased V and J gene usage in thymic and blood repertoires. Related research described strongly overlapping thymic repertoires in unrelated people.

This receptor was identified in a boy under two years old with a congenital heart defect. What was sequenced was thymocytes. This rearrangement joins TRBV13 to TRBJ2-7; 9 nucleotides match TRBD2. Written as DNA, the CDR3 is TGTGCCAGCAGCTCAGATAGCGGGGGTTACGAGCAGTACTTC. Protein product: CASSSDSGGYEQYF.